This TCR beta chain is drawn from a study of cytotoxic CD8 clonotypes in ibrutinib-treated CLL. On the study more broadly: The response samples were taken once patients had been treated for a median of about 12 months, range 6 to 36.

The protocol was immunoSEQ multiplex PCR, while the TCRdb copy is restricted to in-frame clones and leaves out a portion. In the table there are approximately 48,000 clones, 45% to 55% of which are singletons. PBMCs that had been cryopreserved were the source of approximately 2 micrograms of genomic DNA for TCR beta libraries. There are a few counts of this clone. V gave up 3 bases and J gave up 6 bases, with 14 bases separating them. This CDR3 is built from 14 residues. Germline assignment: CDR1 SNHLY and CDR2 FYNNEI. The sequencing used PBMCs, collected after 12 months of ibrutinib treatment. The TCR sequence derives from a human donor with chronic lymphocytic leukemia. The chain combines TRBV2 with TRBJ1-2; D is undetermined. The CDR3, as DNA: TGTGCCAGCAGTGATTTTTACAGCTCGCATGGCTACACCTTC. Protein sequence: CASSDFYSSHGYTF.